Below, 29 T cell receptor beta chains from the same sample are listed, as sequenced in a study of breast tumors, draining lymph nodes, adjacent tissues. The lymph nodes were axillary draining lymph nodes from breast cancer patients. TCRdb recomputed calls from the multiplex PCR reads with MiXCR, one row per CDR3 protein. The table shows about 300,000 distinct CDR3 sequences, with over 30% occurring only once. The sequenced sample consisted of axillary lymph node tissue. Source of these receptors: a female donor with breast cancer. Some clones in this sample may be carry-over from other donors' samples.

This clonotype was recorded at least ten times. This chain connects TRBV7-6 to TRBJ2-5, with 14 nucleotides matching TRBD2. The V segment lost 5 bases and the J segment 0 bases; nucleotides outside the gene matches: 14. Germline CDR1 reads SGHVS; CDR2 reads FNYEAQ. This CDR3 comprises 20 residues. The CDR3 is CASSQRPGLAGETYQETQYF. CDR3 nucleotide sequence: TGTGCCAGCAGCCAACGACCGGGACTAGCGGGAGAGACATACCAAGAGACCCAGTACTTC.

The table lists this clonotype with a count of one. J is TRBJ2-3 and V is TRBV7-8; TRBD2 matches at 14 bases. The length of the CDR3 is 16 residues. The V and J ends lost 4 bases and 5 bases, in that order; junction bases with no gene match: 5. Germline loops: CDR1 SGHVS, CDR2 FQNEAQ. This CDR3 reads CASSSTSGRAGDTQYF. The CDR3 DNA reads TGTGCCAGCAGCTCGACTAGCGGGAGGGCAGGAGATACGCAGTATTTT. Full variable domain (rest looked up from reference TRBV7-8 and TRBJ2-3): GAGVSQSPRYKVAKRGQDVALRCDPISGHVSLFWYQQALGQGPEFLTYFQNEAQLDKSGLPSDRFFAERPEGSVSTLKIQRTQQEDSAVYLCASSSTSGRAGDTQYFGPGTRLTVL.

In the case of this clonotype: Just one base apart from a much larger clone, this may be a read error. J is TRBJ2-5 and V is TRBV20-1; TRBD2 matches 7 bases. The CDR3 has 15 amino acids. V was clipped by 5 bases and J by 5 bases; unmatched bases: 14. Per the germline V gene, CDR1 is DFQATT and CDR2 is SNEGSKA (reference sequence). CDR3 in amino acids: CSAPLSGKGSETQYF. The CDR3 DNA reads TGCAGTGCTCCCTTGAGCGGGAAGGGGTCTGAGACCCAGTACTTC.

Comments on this clonotype: One base away lies a much larger clone, so this may be a sequencing read error. The chain combines TRBV5-4 with TRBJ2-7, with 8 nucleotides matching TRBD1. The J segment lost 3 bases and the V segment lost 3 bases, leaving 5 bases of the junction unmatched. There are 14 residues in the CDR3. Looked up from germline, CDR1 is SGHNT and CDR2 is YYREEE (reference sequence). The CDR3 coding sequence is TGTGCCAGCAGCTCGACAGGGGCCCGCTACGAGCAGTACTTC. It codes for CASSSTGARYEQYF.

A word on this clonotype: A junction boundary mismatches the germline segment, possibly from a read error. V usage is TRBV18 and J usage is TRBJ2-2, with D tentatively TRBD2 (5 bases). The CDR3 is made up of 15 amino acids. Per germline, CDR1 KGHSH and CDR2 LQKENI. CDR3 in DNA: TGCGCCAGCTCCCGGGAAGGGTGGCGCACCGGGGAGCTGTTTTTT. Amino acid sequence: CASSREGWRTGELFF.

In this sample, this clonotype turned up many times. The chain joins TRBV7-2 to TRBJ2-1; D is unresolved. The CDR3 length is 14 residues. With 7 bases removed from V and 0 bases from J, the gap between germline ends came to 10 bases. The germline gives CDR1 SGHTA, CDR2 FQGNSA. CDR3 region: CASKLRFSYNEQFF. For the CDR3, the DNA is TGTGCCAGCAAACTTCGATTCTCCTACAATGAGCAGTTCTTC. Filled out from reference TRBV7-2 and TRBJ2-1, the complete variable domain reads GAGVSQSPSNKVTEKGKDVELRCDPISGHTALYWYRQSLGQGLEFLIYFQGNSAPDKSGLPSDRFSAERTGGSVSTLTIQRTQQEDSAVYLCASKLRFSYNEQFFGPGTRLTVL.

This clonotype was counted between two and nine times. The gene calls are TRBV19 and TRBJ2-1, with TRBD2 identical over 14 bases. Trimming at V came to 2 bases and at J to 7 bases, leaving 7 bases not matched to a gene. CDR1 and CDR2 (germline): LNHDA, SQIVND (reference sequence). The CDR3 is 17 amino acids. CDR3: CASSITKTSGRENEQFF. CDR3 nucleotides: TGTGCCAGTAGTATAACGAAGACTAGCGGGAGGGAAAATGAGCAGTTCTTC.

This clonotype was detected a few times. The genes are TRBV24-1 and TRBJ1-5, with D unclear. Germline CDR1 KGHDR, CDR2 SFDVKD. V was shortened by 10 bases and J by 0 bases, with 15 bases between the two germline ends. The CDR3 extends over 15 amino acids. The CDR3 reads CATHDALCSNQPQHF. The CDR3 region has the DNA TGTGCCACTCATGATGCACTGTGTAGCAATCAGCCCCAGCATTTT.

This clonotype was recorded at least ten times. The rearrangement joins TRBV5-1 to TRBJ2-7; TRBD2 matches at 8 bases. The CDR3 is 15 residues long. Losses at the gene ends were 3 bases for V and 0 bases for J; bases not matched to a gene: 5. CDR1 is SGHRS, CDR2 YFSETQ, per germline. The CDR3 DNA follows: TGCGCCAGCAGCTGGCTAGCGGGCGCCTCCTACGAGCAGTACTTC. This encodes CASSWLAGASYEQYF.

A note on this clonotype: Since a much larger clone is just one base distant, this may be a read error. The CDR3 sequence is CASTISGTALTDTQYF. The CDR3 nucleotides read TGTGCCAGCACAATTTCCGGGACAGCGCTGACAGATACGCAGTATTTT. V gene TRBV11-3 combines with J gene TRBJ2-3, with 7 bases that match TRBD1. Germline-derived CDR1 and CDR2 are SGHNT and YENEEA. The CDR3 runs to 16 residues. The V and J ends lost 7 bases and 3 bases, in that order; junction bases with no gene match: 13. The variable domain in full, completed from reference TRBV11-3 and TRBJ2-3, reads EAGVVQSPRYKIIEKKQPVAFWCNPISGHNTLYWYLQNLGQGPELLIRYENEEAVDDSQLPKDRFSAERLKGVDSTLKIQPAELGDSAVYLCASTISGTALTDTQYFGPGTRLTVL.

The rearrangement uses TRBV6-5 and TRBJ2-7, with 11 bases matching TRBD2. There are 18 residues in the CDR3. The V gene end was trimmed by 5 bases and the J gene end by 0 bases; junction bases not matched to a gene: 12. CDR1 is MNHEY and CDR2 is SVGAGI in the germline V gene. The CDR3 loop is CASSTGTPGLAGSYEQYF. The CDR3, as DNA: TGTGCCAGCAGTACCGGGACTCCCGGACTAGCGGGCTCCTACGAGCAGTACTTC.

In its sample, this clonotype was seen many times. This rearrangement joins TRBV9 to TRBJ2-3; 10 bases agree with TRBD2. The junction had 4 bases not matched to a gene; V was cut back by 0 bases and J by 6 bases. CDR1 SGDLS and CDR2 YYNGEE come from the germline V gene. This CDR3 comprises 15 residues. For the CDR3, the DNA is TGTGCCAGCAGCGTAGGGGGACTAGCGCCGGATACGCAGTATTTT. This translates into CASSVGGLAPDTQYF.

This clonotype occurred many times. The chain carries TRBV3-1 and TRBJ2-7; TRBD1 might be the D (6 bases). With 1 base removed from V and 4 bases from J, the gap between germline ends came to 14 bases. CDR1 is LGHDT, CDR2 YNNKEL, per germline (reference sequence). The CDR3 loop spans 15 amino acids. CDR3 amino acids: CASSQGRGQEYEQYF. In nucleotides, the CDR3 is TGTGCCAGCAGCCAAGGACGGGGACAAGAATACGAGCAGTACTTC.

Ten or more counts support this clonotype. Written as DNA, the CDR3 is TGTGCCAGCAAAACTAGCGGAAAAAACAATGAGCAGTTCTTC. This sequence encodes CASKTSGKNNEQFF. V gene TRBV11-1 combines with J gene TRBJ2-1, with 8 bases identical to TRBD2. Germline values: CDR1 SGHAT, CDR2 FQDESV (reference sequence). Trimming at V came to 7 bases and at J to 5 bases, leaving 7 bases not matched to a gene. The length of the CDR3 is 14 residues.

This clonotype was counted many times. V and J are TRBV6-6 and TRBJ2-2; 8 nucleotides align to TRBD1. V trimming: 7 bases; J trimming: 2 bases; junction bases outside the gene matches: 12. Per germline, CDR1 MNHNY and CDR2 SVGAGI (reference sequence). The CDR3 loop spans 17 amino acids. CDR3: CASTPSLTGANTGELFF. In nucleotides, the CDR3 is TGTGCCAGCACCCCTTCGTTGACAGGGGCCAACACCGGGGAGCTGTTTTTT.

There are many counts of this clonotype. This rearrangement joins TRBV19 to TRBJ2-1; a weak D match, TRBD2 (6 bases). Trimming stripped 10 bases from V and 4 bases from J, with 17 bases between. The CDR3 has 14 amino acids. Germline lookup yields CDR1 LNHDA and CDR2 SQIVND (reference sequence). CDR3 nucleotides: TGTGCCAACCGCCCCTTAGCGGAGTACAATGAGCAGTTCTTC. Translated: CANRPLAEYNEQFF.

In the case of this clonotype: Possible read error: a much larger clone is one base away. Likely a read error: the CDR3 ends without its conserved phenylalanine or tryptophan. The rearrangement joins TRBV11-2 to TRBJ2-7; TRBD1 aligns across 10 bases. Trimming cost V 5 bases and J 3 bases; bases outside gene matches: 7. The V gene's germline CDR1 is SGHAT and CDR2 FQNNGV. The CDR3 is made up of 15 amino acids. CDR3 in amino acids: CASSPRQGANYEQYL. The CDR3, as DNA: TGTGCCAGCAGCCCTCGACAGGGGGCGAACTACGAGCAGTACCTC.

The chain joins TRBV6-5 to TRBJ2-7, with 9 nucleotides matching TRBD1. This CDR3 spans 19 amino acids. Germline V lookup: CDR1 MNHEY, CDR2 SVGAGI. The junction had 21 bases not matched to a gene; V was cut back by 5 bases and J by 4 bases. DNA for the CDR3: TGTGCCAGCAGTCACGCCCCACGCCTAACAGGGGGCAAAGGGTACGAGCAGTACTTC. The encoded protein is CASSHAPRLTGGKGYEQYF.

On this clonotype: A much larger clone is a single base away; this may be a read error. The J gene is TRBJ2-1, the V gene TRBV14; D unresolved. Germline CDR1 reads SGHDN; CDR2 reads FVKESK. The CDR3 consists of 12 residues. The CDR3 is CASSQVKNERFF. Here the CDR3 DNA reads TGTGCCAGCAGCCAAGTAAAAAATGAGCGGTTCTTC.

This clonotype was seen a handful of times. Since a much larger clone is just one base distant, this may be a read error. It is likely a read error, because the conserved phenylalanine at the end of the CDR3 is missing. The chain employs TRBV20-1 and TRBJ2-5, with unresolved D. Trimming took off 5 bases at V and 5 bases at J, with 6 bases between the two ends. This CDR3 is built from 10 residues. Per the germline V gene, CDR1 is DFQATT and CDR2 is SNEGSKA (reference sequence). The CDR3 DNA is TGCAGTGCTGGCCGGGAGACCCAGTACTCC. This gives the protein CSAGRETQYS.

As concerns this clonotype: No conserved phenylalanine or tryptophan is present at the end of the CDR3, so a read error is the likely explanation. The V call is TRBV14, the J call TRBJ1-3, with D uncertain. Germline V gene lookup returns CDR1 SGHDN and CDR2 FVKESK. Trimming removed 0 bases from V and 1 base from J, with 22 bases in between. The CDR3 runs 20 residues. CDR3 bases: TGTGCCAGCAGCCAAGATGGGCGTCGGTGGCTAGGGAGTTCTGGAAACACCATATATCTT. Translating gives CASSQDGRRWLGSSGNTIYL.

The chain recombines TRBV11-1 with TRBJ1-2; no reliable D call. The germline V gene encodes CDR1 SGHAT and CDR2 FQDESV (reference sequence). CDR3 size: 14 residues. V dropped 7 bases and J dropped 7 bases, with 19 bases sitting between them. The chain's CDR3 is CASTNGPRRFGYTF. DNA of the CDR3: TGTGCCAGCACCAACGGGCCTCGAAGGTTTGGCTACACCTTC. Full variable domain (remainder filled in from reference TRBV11-1 and TRBJ1-2): EAEVAQSPRYKITEKSQAVAFWCDPISGHATLYWYRQILGQGPELLVQFQDESVVDDSQLPKDRFSAERLKGVDSTLKIQPAELGDSAMYLCASTNGPRRFGYTFGSGTRLTVV.

The chain links TRBV9 to TRBJ1-6; D remains ambiguous. V lost 10 bases and J lost 2, with 19 bases in between. There are 16 residues in the CDR3. Germline-derived CDR1 and CDR2 are SGDLS and YYNGEE. The CDR3 loop reads CACSVDLYPYNSPLHF. The CDR3 nucleotides read TGTGCCTGTAGCGTAGATCTGTACCCCTATAATTCACCCCTCCACTTT.

This clonotype showed up many times. The CDR3 reads CSAEGRGGENHYGYTF. The CDR3 DNA reads as TGCAGTGCTGAAGGTCGAGGGGGGGAGAATCACTATGGCTACACCTTC. The chain carries TRBV20-1 and TRBJ1-2, with D possibly being TRBD1 (6 bases). From germline, CDR1 is DFQATT and CDR2 SNEGSKA (reference sequence). V was trimmed by 5 bases and J by 3 bases, leaving 22 bases between them. The CDR3 extends over 16 amino acids.

This clonotype came up many times. The gene calls are TRBV5-1 and TRBJ1-5; D uncertain. Germline V gene data show CDR1 as SGHRS and CDR2 as YFSETQ. The V end lost 4 bases, the J end lost 7 bases, and 12 bases lay between the germline ends. The CDR3 spans 13 residues. CDR3 DNA sequence: TGCGCCAGCAGCACTCGACCGGGGCAGCCCCAGCATTTT. It yields the protein CASSTRPGQPQHF. Complete variable domain (other parts from reference TRBV5-1 and TRBJ1-5): KAGVTQTPRYLIKTRGQQVTLSCSPISGHRSVSWYQQTPGQGLQFLFEYFSETQRNKGNFPGRFSGRQFSNSRSEMNVSTLELGDSALYLCASSTRPGQPQHFGDGTRLSIL.

This clonotype has at least ten counts. The rearrangement links TRBV11-3 to TRBJ1-4; no firm D call. CDR1 is SGHNT, CDR2 YENEEA, per germline. Trimming removed 7 bases at V and 7 bases at J, with 10 bases between. This CDR3 has 12 residues. Here the CDR3 reads CASKGLVEKLFF. CDR3 nucleotides: TGTGCCAGCAAGGGATTGGTTGAAAAACTGTTTTTT.

Worth noting for this clonotype: The junction departs from germline at one end; a sequencing error may be responsible. V gene TRBV7-3 combines with J gene TRBJ2-7, with D possibly being TRBD1 (5 bases). CDR1 and CDR2 (germline): SGHTA, FQGTGA. This CDR3 is 14 amino acids long. CDR3 amino acids: CANSQGPNSYKQYF. The CDR3 DNA is TGTGCCAACAGCCAGGGCCCGAACTCCTACAAGCAGTACTTC.

The chain recombines TRBV5-1 with TRBJ1-5; TRBD1 is a possible D gene (5 bases). The CDR3 runs to 14 residues. V was pared by 4 bases and J by 4 bases, with 12 bases between. Germline V gene lookup returns CDR1 SGHRS and CDR2 YFSETQ. The CDR3 reads CASSGAGFNQPQHF. CDR3 coding DNA: TGCGCCAGCAGCGGGGCAGGTTTTAATCAGCCCCAGCATTTT. The variable domain in full, with the rest retrieved from reference TRBV5-1 and TRBJ1-5, is KAGVTQTPRYLIKTRGQQVTLSCSPISGHRSVSWYQQTPGQGLQFLFEYFSETQRNKGNFPGRFSGRQFSNSRSEMNVSTLELGDSALYLCASSGAGFNQPQHFGDGTRLSIL.

This clonotype has a count of ten or more. Its ends do not fully match the called genes, so a read error is possible. The genes are TRBV7-6 and TRBJ1-3; D is undetermined. The CDR3 totals 17 residues. Looked up from germline, CDR1 is SGHVS and CDR2 is FNYEAQ. CDR3 loop: CASSLGGSANSGNPIYF. The CDR3 DNA sequence: TGTGCCAGCAGCTTAGGCGGGTCGGCAAACTCTGGAAACCCCATATATTTT.